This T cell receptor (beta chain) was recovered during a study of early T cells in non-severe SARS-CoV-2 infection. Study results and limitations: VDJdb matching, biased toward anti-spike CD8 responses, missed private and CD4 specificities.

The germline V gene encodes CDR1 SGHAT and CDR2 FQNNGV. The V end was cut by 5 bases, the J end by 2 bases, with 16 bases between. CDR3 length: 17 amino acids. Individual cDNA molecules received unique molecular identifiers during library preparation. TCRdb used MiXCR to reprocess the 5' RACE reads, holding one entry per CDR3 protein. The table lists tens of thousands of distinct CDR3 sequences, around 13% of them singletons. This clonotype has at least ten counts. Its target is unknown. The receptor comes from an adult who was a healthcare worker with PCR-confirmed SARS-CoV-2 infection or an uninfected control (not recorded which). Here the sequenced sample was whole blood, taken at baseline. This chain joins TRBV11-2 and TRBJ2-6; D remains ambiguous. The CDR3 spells CASSRFGLVAGANVLTF. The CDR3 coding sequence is TGTGCCAGCAGCAGGTTCGGCCTGGTGGCTGGGGCCAACGTCCTGACTTTC. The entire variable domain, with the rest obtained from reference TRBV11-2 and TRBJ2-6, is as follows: EAGVAQSPRYKIIEKRQSVAFWCNPISGHATLYWYQQILGQGPKLLIQFQNNGVVDDSQLPKDRFSAERLKGVDSTLKIQPAKLEDSAVYLCASSRFGLVAGANVLTFGAGSRLTVL.